This T cell receptor beta chain was found in a study of tumor-infiltrating lymphocytes in primary liver carcinoma. The wider study: Male and female patients aged 30 to 69 years made up the cohort.

As concerns this clonotype: Its cognate antigen is unknown.

Whole-study findings and limits: Reduced overlap was seen in tumor-adjacent and tumor-blood pairs versus tumor region pairs.

The source of the blood RNA was unsorted whole blood, and germline DNA was extracted as well. TCR beta cDNA was reverse-transcribed from around 0.55 ug of total RNA. The reaction used a constant-region primer and ProtoScript II reverse transcriptase. ARM-PCR was slightly modified, and three nested multiplex PCR rounds with it gave rise to the TCR beta libraries. In the first two PCR rounds, TRBV1-TRBV30 forward primers were paired with a C-beta reverse primer, and each round lasted approximately 10 cycles. TCRdb redid the calling of the multiplex PCR reads with MiXCR, one entry per CDR3 protein. Of approximately 330,000 distinct CDR3 sequences in the sample, approximately 64% were seen once. V shed 6 bases and J 2 bases; nucleotides not matched to a gene: 8. The length of the CDR3 is 15 residues. Germline CDR1 and CDR2: MDHEN and SYDVKM.

The J gene is TRBJ2-7, the V gene TRBV28, with 9 bases identical to TRBD1. The TCR was taken from a man aged 40-49 years with primary liver carcinoma and hepatitis B virus infection. The sequenced sample was peripheral blood. This CDR3 is CASRPPGQGTYEQYF. As DNA, the CDR3 is TGTGCCAGCAGGCCTCCGGGACAGGGTACCTACGAGCAGTACTTC.